The rows below give T cell receptor beta chains drawn from one sample of a study of shared clonotypes between healthy human individuals. Profiling relied on immunoSEQ multiplex PCR, and the TCRdb table lists in-frame clones only, not all of them. The repertoire consists of 1,500,000 or so clones, with around 97% occurring once and the leading ten covering over 1%. The source material was naive CD4+ T cells sorted from blood. The receptor source for this set is a man aged 25 to 40 in good health. The CDR3 runs from the conserved cysteine through the conserved F or W. D genes are given only for firm matches. Clone size is stated in some rows and not others, as once, few, many or a class when expanded.

cdr3_nt	cdr3_aa	v_call	clone_size	d_call	j_call
TGTGCCAGCGGGTGGGGGACAGGGGGAGACGAGCAGTACTTC	CASGWGTGGDEQYF	TRBV2	-	TRBD1	TRBJ2-7
TGTGCCAGCAGCCCCCCCGGGCTAGCGGGCTACAATGAGCAGTTCTTC	CASSPPGLAGYNEQFF	TRBV9	-	TRBD2	TRBJ2-1
TGTGCCAGTAGTTCATTCCTGCGACGGAACCACACTGAAGCTTTCTTT	CASSSFLRRNHTEAFF	TRBV19	-	-	TRBJ1-1
TGTGCCAGTAGTATGTCAGTAAGGGACAGGGCTTACAATGAGCAGTTCTTC	CASSMSVRDRAYNEQFF	TRBV19	-	TRBD1	TRBJ2-1
TGTGCCAGCAGCTTAGTCGGAGGTCAGCCCCAGCATTTT	CASSLVGGQPQHF	TRBV7-2	-	-	TRBJ1-5
TGCGCCAGCAGCCAAGAATCCCGAAACATCGGGACTAGAATCGCCTACGAGCAGTACTTC	CASSQESRNIGTRIAYEQYF	TRBV4-1	-	TRBD2	TRBJ2-7
TGTGCCAGCAGCCGAACTGGGTTTCTCCCCAAAAACATTCAGTACTTC	CASSRTGFLPKNIQYF	TRBV7-9	-	-	TRBJ2-4
TGCGCCAGCAGTGATCTCGGGACAGGGCAGTCCGGGGAGCTGTTTTTT	CASSDLGTGQSGELFF	TRBV10-1	few	TRBD1	TRBJ2-2
TGTGCCAGCAGCCCGACAGGGGCCACCGGGGAGCTGTTTTTT	CASSPTGATGELFF	TRBV14	-	TRBD1	TRBJ2-2
TGTGCCAGCAGCCCGGACAGGGGGGCTAACTATGGCTACACCTTC	CASSPDRGANYGYTF	TRBV7-2	-	TRBD1	TRBJ1-2
TGCGCCAGCAGCCGAGCGGGAGGGACCTACGAGCAGTACTTC	CASSRAGGTYEQYF	TRBV5-1	-	TRBD2	TRBJ2-7
TGTGCCAGCAGCTTAGATAGAAGCACGGGGGAGCAGTACTTC	CASSLDRSTGEQYF	TRBV7-2	-	-	TRBJ2-7
TGTGCCAGCAGCCCCAGGGGGGAGCCTGAAGCTTTCTTT	CASSPRGEPEAFF	TRBV9	-	TRBD1	TRBJ1-1
TGCGCCAGCAGCTTCGATGGCGGGGGGGACACTGAAGCTTTCTTT	CASSFDGGGDTEAFF	TRBV5-1	-	-	TRBJ1-1
TGTGCCAGTAGTCCGAATCAAGCTAGCCTGTTAAGGGAGCAGTACTTC	CASSPNQASLLREQYF	TRBV19	-	-	TRBJ2-7
TGTGCCAGCAGCTTACAGCATAATCAGCCCCAGCATTTT	CASSLQHNQPQHF	TRBV7-3	once	-	TRBJ1-5
TGCGCCAGCAGCTTGTTGGGCAATGAGCAGTTCTTC	CASSLLGNEQFF	TRBV5-1	-	-	TRBJ2-1
TGTGCCAGCAGTGACGCGAGGAGCTCCTACAATGAGCAGTTCTTC	CASSDARSSYNEQFF	TRBV2	-	-	TRBJ2-1
TGTGCCAGCAACCTGGCGGGACAGGCGTTCTATGGCTACACCTTC	CASNLAGQAFYGYTF	TRBV28	few	TRBD1	TRBJ1-2
TGTGCCAGCTCACCAACTCCGGGTGAAAAACTGTTTTTT	CASSPTPGEKLFF	TRBV18	-	-	TRBJ1-4
TGTGCCTGGAGTGTGATAGCGGGAGGACCTATGGAGACCCAGTACTTC	CAWSVIAGGPMETQYF	TRBV30	-	TRBD2	TRBJ2-5
TGTGCCAGCAGTACCACCGGGACTAGCTTTTCCGGGGAGCTGTTTTTT	CASSTTGTSFSGELFF	TRBV27	-	TRBD2	TRBJ2-2
TGCGCCAGCAGTTCTCGACAGGGCGGTGTGTACAATGAGCAGTTCTTC	CASSSRQGGVYNEQFF	TRBV5-1	-	TRBD1	TRBJ2-1
TGTGCCAGCTCATCTGCCACAAATCAGCCCCAGCATTTT	CASSSATNQPQHF	TRBV18	-	-	TRBJ1-5
TGTGCCACCAGCAGAGAGACGACGGGACTTATCGCGGATACGCAGTATTTT	CATSRETTGLIADTQYF	TRBV15	-	-	TRBJ2-3
TGTGCCATCAGTGGAAATCCGAGCACCCTATTTAATGAGCAGTTCTTC	CAISGNPSTLFNEQFF	TRBV10-3	-	-	TRBJ2-1